This T cell receptor (beta chain) appears in the sequencing data of a study of T cell responses to AZD1222 COVID-19 vaccine. Study-wide results and limits: A rise in Spike-specific TCR breadth and depth followed two AZD1222 doses. Spike-wide vaccine-associated CD4 TCRs dominated at 160-218 and 743-854.

This CDR3 has 15 amino acids. The V gene lost 1 base and the J gene lost 5 bases, with 11 bases spanning the gap. Germline CDR1 reads LGHNA; CDR2 reads YSLEER. Using immunoSEQ multiplex PCR, the repertoire was profiled, and TCRdb retains in-frame clones only, with some absent. Altogether under 200,000 clones are present, around 90% being singletons, with the ten largest covering 1.5% to 2%. About this clone: The target antigen is unknown.

The starting material was peripheral blood, obtained on day 0 of AZD1222 vaccination. The chain combines TRBV4-3 with TRBJ2-2; D gene unclear. This sequence was found in an adult in good health. As DNA, the CDR3 is TGCGCCAGCAGCCAAGTCGCCCCCGGAACCGGGGAGCTGTTTTTT. This gives the protein CASSQVAPGTGELFF.